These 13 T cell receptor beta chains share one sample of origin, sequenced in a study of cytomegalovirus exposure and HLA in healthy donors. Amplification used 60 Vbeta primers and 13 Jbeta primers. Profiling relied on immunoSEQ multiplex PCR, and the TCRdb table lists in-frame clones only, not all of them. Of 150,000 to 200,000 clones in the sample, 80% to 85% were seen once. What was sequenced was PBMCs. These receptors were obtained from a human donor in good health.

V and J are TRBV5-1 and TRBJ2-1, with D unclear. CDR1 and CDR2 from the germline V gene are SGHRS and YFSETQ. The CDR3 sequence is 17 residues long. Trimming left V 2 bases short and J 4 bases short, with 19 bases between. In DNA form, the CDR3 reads TGCGCCAGCAGCTTCCCCACTCTAGAGCCGAAGTACAATGAGCAGTTCTTC. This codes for CASSFPTLEPKYNEQFF.

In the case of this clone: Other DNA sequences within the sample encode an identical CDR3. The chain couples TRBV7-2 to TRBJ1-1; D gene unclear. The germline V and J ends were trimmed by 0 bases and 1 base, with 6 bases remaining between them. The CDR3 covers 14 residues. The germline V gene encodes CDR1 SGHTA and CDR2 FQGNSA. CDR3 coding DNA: TGTGCCAGCAGCTTAGCGGGCAGGAACACTGAAGCTTTCTTT. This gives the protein CASSLAGRNTEAFF.

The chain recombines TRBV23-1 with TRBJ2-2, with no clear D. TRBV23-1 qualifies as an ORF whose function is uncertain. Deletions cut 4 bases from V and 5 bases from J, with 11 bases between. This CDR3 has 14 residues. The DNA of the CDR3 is TGCGCCAGCAGTCCTAGAGGTGGTACCGGGGAGCTGTTTTTT. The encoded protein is CASSPRGGTGELFF.

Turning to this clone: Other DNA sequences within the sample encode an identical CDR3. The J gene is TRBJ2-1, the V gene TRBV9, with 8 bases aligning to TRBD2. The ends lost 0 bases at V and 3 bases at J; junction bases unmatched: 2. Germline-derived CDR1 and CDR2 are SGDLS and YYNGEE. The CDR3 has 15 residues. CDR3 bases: TGTGCCAGCAGCGTAGGAACTAGCGGCTACAATGAGCAGTTCTTC. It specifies CASSVGTSGYNEQFF.

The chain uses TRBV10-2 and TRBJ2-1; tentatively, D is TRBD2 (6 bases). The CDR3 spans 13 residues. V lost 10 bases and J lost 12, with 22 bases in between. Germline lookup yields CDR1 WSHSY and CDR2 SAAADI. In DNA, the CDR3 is TGCGCCACCGACGGGGACTCCACAAGGGCGCAGTTCTTC. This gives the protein CATDGDSTRAQFF.

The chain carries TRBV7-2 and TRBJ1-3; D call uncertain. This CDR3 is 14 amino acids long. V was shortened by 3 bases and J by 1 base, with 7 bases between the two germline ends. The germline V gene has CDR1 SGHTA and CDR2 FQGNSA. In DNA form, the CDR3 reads TGTGCCAGCAGCTTTTTCCAATCTGGAAACACCATATATTTT. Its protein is CASSFFQSGNTIYF.

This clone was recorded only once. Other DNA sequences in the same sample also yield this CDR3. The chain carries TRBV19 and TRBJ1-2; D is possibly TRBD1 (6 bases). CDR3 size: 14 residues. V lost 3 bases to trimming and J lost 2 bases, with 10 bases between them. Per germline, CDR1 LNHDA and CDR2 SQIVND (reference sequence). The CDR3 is CASSIGGANYGYTF. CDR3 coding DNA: TGTGCCAGTAGTATTGGGGGCGCGAACTATGGCTACACCTTC.

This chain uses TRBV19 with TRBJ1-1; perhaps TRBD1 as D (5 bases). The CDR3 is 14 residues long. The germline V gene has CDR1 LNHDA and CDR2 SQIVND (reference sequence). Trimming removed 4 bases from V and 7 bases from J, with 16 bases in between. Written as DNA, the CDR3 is TGTGCCAGTAGTACCCCCTTTACCAGGGATGAAGCTTTCTTT. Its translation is CASSTPFTRDEAFF.

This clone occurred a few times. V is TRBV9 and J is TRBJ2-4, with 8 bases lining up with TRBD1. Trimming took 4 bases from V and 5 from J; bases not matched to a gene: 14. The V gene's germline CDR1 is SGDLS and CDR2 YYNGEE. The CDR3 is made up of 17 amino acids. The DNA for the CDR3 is TGTGCCAGCAGCTCAGACCCCTCGACAGGGGACGAAAACATTCAGTACTTC. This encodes CASSSDPSTGDENIQYF.

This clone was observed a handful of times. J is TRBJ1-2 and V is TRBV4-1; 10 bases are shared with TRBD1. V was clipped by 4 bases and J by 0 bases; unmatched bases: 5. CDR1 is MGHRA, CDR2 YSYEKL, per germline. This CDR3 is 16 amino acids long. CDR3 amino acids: CASSRGGQGANYGYTF. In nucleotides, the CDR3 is TGCGCCAGCAGCCGGGGAGGACAGGGGGCTAACTATGGCTACACCTTC.

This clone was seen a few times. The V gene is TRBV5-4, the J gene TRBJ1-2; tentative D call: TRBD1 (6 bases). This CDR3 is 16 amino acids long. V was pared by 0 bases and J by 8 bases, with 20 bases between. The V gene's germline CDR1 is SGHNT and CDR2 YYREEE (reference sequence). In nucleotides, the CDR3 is TGTGCCAGCAGCTTGGGGGGGCGAGACTACCTCGGGGGCTACACCTTC. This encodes CASSLGGRDYLGGYTF.

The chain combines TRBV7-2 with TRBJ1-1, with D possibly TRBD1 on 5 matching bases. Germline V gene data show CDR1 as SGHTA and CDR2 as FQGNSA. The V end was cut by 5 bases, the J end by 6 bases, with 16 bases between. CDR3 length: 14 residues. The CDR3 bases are TGTGCCAGCAGCCCGTTAGGGGTTTTCGCTGAAGCTTTCTTT. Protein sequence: CASSPLGVFAEAFF.

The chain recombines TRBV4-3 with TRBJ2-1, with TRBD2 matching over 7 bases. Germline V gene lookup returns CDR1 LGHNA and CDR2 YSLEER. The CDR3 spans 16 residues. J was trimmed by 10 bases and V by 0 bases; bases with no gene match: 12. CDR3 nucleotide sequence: TGCGCCAGCAGCCAAGAGGGGACGGCTTGGGGGGGAGAGCAGTTCTTC. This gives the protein CASSQEGTAWGGEQFF.